These T cell receptor beta chains were read from a single sample in a study of T-cell reconstitution after alpha-beta-depleted transplantation in children. TCRdb ran MiXCR on the PCR reads and lists one entry per CDR3 protein. The sample includes more than 500,000 distinct CDR3 sequences, over 10% seen only once; the top ten take about 15%. The sample in question was PBMCs, mostly from graft donor cells, obtained 180 days after TCRalphabeta/CD19-depleted stem cell transplant. These receptors all stem from a female patient aged 2 to 10 who had a stem cell transplant for aplastic anemia, so the T cells may come from the graft donor. Both conserved end residues are part of each CDR3. Each record gives: V gene, D gene, clone size, J gene, CDR3 DNA, CDR3 protein. The D gene is left open where the match is weak. Clone sizes are given selectively: once, few, many, or a class where the clone is expanded.

>TRBV4-3|NA|many|TRBJ2-2
TGCGCCAGCAGCCAAGTCGGCGGGCCGCCGTCAGCGCTGTTTTTT
CASSQVGGPPSALFF
>TRBV19|NA|NA|TRBJ2-7
TGTGCCAGTAGTCCTCGCAGGGATCCCTCCTACGAGCAGTACTTC
CASSPRRDPSYEQYF
>TRBV4-2|TRBD1|few|TRBJ1-2
TGTGCCAGCAGCTCCATAGGGACAGGGGATAACTATGGCTACACCTTC
CASSSIGTGDNYGYTF
>TRBV20-1|NA|few|TRBJ1-4
TGCAGTGCTAGAGGGGGGCCAGGGGAAAAACTGTTTTTT
CSARGGPGEKLFF
>TRBV4-2|TRBD2|NA|TRBJ2-3
TGTGCCAGCAGCCAAGTTGGAGGCGGGACTAGCGGGAGAGAGGGAGGGGATACGCAGTATTTT
CASSQVGGGTSGREGGDTQYF
>TRBV6-2/TRBV6-3|NA|few|TRBJ1-5
TGTGCCAGCAGTTCGGGCGGCTTCGGGAATCAGCCCCAGCATTTT
CASSSGGFGNQPQHF
>TRBV20-1|NA|few|TRBJ2-5
TGCGGATGGGACGACCAAGAGACCCAGTACTTC
CGWDDQETQYF
>TRBV13|NA|few|TRBJ2-1
TGTGCCAGCAGCTTAGGCCTTCGCCTCCCCTACAATGAGCAGTTCTTC
CASSLGLRLPYNEQFF
>TRBV27|TRBD1|few|TRBJ2-7
TGTGCCAGCAGTTTTGGAGACCCGGGACAGGGTTTTAGGCAGTACTTC
CASSFGDPGQGFRQYF
>TRBV28|TRBD1|NA|TRBJ1-4
TGTGCCAGCAGTGGACAGGGGGGTGAAAAACTGTTTTTT
CASSGQGGEKLFF
>TRBV3-1|NA|few|TRBJ2-1
TGTGCCAGCAGCCATTCGACGGAAAGCTCCTACAATGAGCAGTTCTTC
CASSHSTESSYNEQFF
>TRBV28|TRBD1|few|TRBJ1-2
TGTGCCAGCAGTGCGGGACAGAGATCCTATGGCTACACCTTC
CASSAGQRSYGYTF
>TRBV29-1|NA|NA|TRBJ1-1
TGCAGCGTTGCCCAGGCCTCCATGAACACTGAAGCTTTCTTT
CSVAQASMNTEAFF
>TRBV14|NA|NA|TRBJ1-1
TGTGCCAGCAGCCTCAGGACGGGGGCTAGTACTGAAGCTTTCTTT
CASSLRTGASTEAFF
>TRBV12-3/TRBV12-4|NA|many|TRBJ1-2
TGTGCCAGCAGTTTAGCGCGGCAGCACTATGGCTACACCTTC
CASSLARQHYGYTF
>TRBV28|NA|many|TRBJ2-2
TGTGCCAGCAGTTTATCGGACCTTTACACCGGGGAGCTGTTTTTT
CASSLSDLYTGELFF
>TRBV5-5|TRBD2|many|TRBJ2-3
TGTGCCAGCAGCCCGGAGCGGGGTAGCACAGATACGCAGTATTTT
CASSPERGSTDTQYF
>TRBV29-1|NA|NA|TRBJ2-3
TGCAGCGTTACAGACAGAATTTTCACAGATACGCAGTATTTT
CSVTDRIFTDTQYF
>TRBV24-1|TRBD2|few|TRBJ2-1
TGTGCCACCAGTGATTTGTGGCGGGCGGGAGAAAAAGCCAATGAGCAGTTCTTC
CATSDLWRAGEKANEQFF
>TRBV4-3|TRBD2|few|TRBJ2-3
TGCGCCAGCAGCCAAGAATGGCGGGAGGGCCGGACAGATACGCAGTATTTT
CASSQEWREGRTDTQYF
>TRBV4-3|NA|NA|TRBJ2-3
TGCGCCAGCAGCCACCAAAGCAGCACAGATACGCAGTATTTT
CASSHQSSTDTQYF
>TRBV12-3/TRBV12-4|TRBD2|NA|TRBJ2-5
TGTGCCAGCAGTTTTGTATGGATGAGGACTAGCGGGAGGTCGAAAGGGGTCCAAGAGACCCAGTACTTC
CASSFVWMRTSGRSKGVQETQYF
>TRBV7-9|TRBD2|NA|TRBJ2-1
TGTGCCAGCAGCTTGACCGGGACTAGCGGGCGAAATGAGCAGTTCTTC
CASSLTGTSGRNEQFF